One sample yielded the 8 T cell receptor beta chains listed below, sequenced in a study of PD-L1 blockade in urothelial cancer. Method: immunoSEQ multiplex PCR; TCRdb's copy keeps in-frame clones and lacks some. This table has about 84,000 clones, around 76% appearing once. This material consisted of PBMCs, taken around atezolizumab (anti-PD-L1) treatment. All receptors come from an older man with urothelial cancer.

The V gene is TRBV19, the J gene TRBJ2-3, with no clear D. Germline lookup yields CDR1 LNHDA and CDR2 SQIVND (reference sequence). V was clipped by 6 bases and J by 0 bases, with 10 bases between them. The CDR3 contains 14 residues. The CDR3 DNA reads as TGTGCCAGTAGGCGGTCCACTAGCACAGATACGCAGTATTTT. Translating it yields CASRRSTSTDTQYF.

The V and J genes are TRBV7-9 and TRBJ1-2; TRBD1 might be the D (6 bases). The CDR3 covers 16 residues. The V gene's germline CDR1 is SEHNR and CDR2 FQNEAQ (reference sequence). V lost 5 bases to trimming and J lost 2 bases, with 18 bases between them. For the CDR3, the DNA is TGTGCCAGCAGCCCGCAGGCTGGGCAGGGGAACTATGGCTACACCTTC. Its protein is CASSPQAGQGNYGYTF.

The chain recombines TRBV20-1 with TRBJ1-1; D may be TRBD1 (6 bases). The V gene's germline CDR1 is DFQATT and CDR2 SNEGSKA (reference sequence). Trimming pared 6 bases from V and 5 bases from J, leaving 10 bases between. The CDR3 runs to 11 residues. The CDR3 region is CSANRATEAFF. CDR3 in DNA: TGCAGTGCAAACAGGGCGACTGAAGCTTTCTTT.

The chain is built from TRBV7-4 and TRBJ1-5; the match to TRBD1 covers 7 bases. The CDR3 runs to 16 residues. CDR1 SGHVT and CDR2 SQSDAQ come from the germline V gene. V lost 1 base to trimming and J lost 5 bases; unmatched junction nucleotides: 8. CDR3 in amino acids: CASSLGTRDSYQPQHF. For the CDR3, the DNA is TGTGCCAGCAGCTTAGGGACCCGGGACAGTTATCAGCCCCAGCATTTT.

V and J are TRBV27 and TRBJ2-1; 12 positions match TRBD2. CDR1 and CDR2 from the germline V gene are MNHEY and SMNVEV (reference sequence). The CDR3 sequence is 13 residues long. V gave up 6 bases and J gave up 8 bases; unmatched junction bases: 2. The CDR3 protein is CASRTSGRDEQFF. DNA for the CDR3: TGTGCCAGCAGGACTAGCGGGAGAGATGAGCAGTTCTTC.

The rearrangement joins TRBV4-3 to TRBJ2-1; D is possibly TRBD2 (5 bases). The length of the CDR3 is 16 residues. CDR1 and CDR2 (germline): LGHNA, YSLEER. Trimming left V 0 bases short and J 5 bases short, with 14 bases between. CDR3 nucleotides: TGCGCCAGCAGCCAAGACAGGAGGTGGGAACACAATGAGCAGTTCTTC. Protein product: CASSQDRRWEHNEQFF.

The chain carries TRBV4-1 and TRBJ2-3; 9 bases line up with TRBD1. There are 15 residues in the CDR3. The junction had 2 bases not matched to a gene; V was cut back by 1 base and J by 3 bases. CDR1 and CDR2 (germline): MGHRA, YSYEKL. As DNA, the CDR3 is TGCGCCAGCAGCCAAGCCGGGACAGGGACAGATACGCAGTATTTT. Translation gives CASSQAGTGTDTQYF.

This chain connects TRBV10-3 to TRBJ2-2; TRBD1 matches at 7 bases. The V and J ends lost 6 bases and 1 base, in that order; junction bases with no gene match: 5. This CDR3 is 15 amino acids long. Germline V gene data show CDR1 as ENHRY and CDR2 as SYGVKD. CDR3 DNA sequence: TGTGCCATCAGCACGGGACAGATGAACACCGGGGAGCTGTTTTTT. This sequence encodes CAISTGQMNTGELFF.